What follows are 30 T cell receptor beta chains derived from one specimen sequenced in a study of shared clonotypes between healthy human individuals. Using immunoSEQ multiplex PCR, the repertoire was profiled, and TCRdb retains in-frame clones only, with some absent. The data hold about 2.4 million clones, with approximately 94% observed a single time. The sample consisted of naive CD4+ T cells from PBMCs. The sample's subset: CD45RA+ positively selected. These receptors were collected from a man between 18 and 29 years old in good health. Some clones in this sample may be carry-over from other donors' samples.

The V call is TRBV28, the J call TRBJ1-5; the D is unclear. This CDR3 region has 15 residues. Germline V gene sequence: CDR1 MDHEN, CDR2 SYDVKM. V shed 3 bases and J shed 2 bases, with 11 bases lying between them. CDR3: CASSFRPHGNQPQHF. DNA for the CDR3: TGTGCCAGCAGTTTTAGACCGCACGGCAATCAGCCCCAGCATTTT.

The chain carries TRBV27 and TRBJ1-6; no clear D. Looked up from germline, CDR1 is MNHEY and CDR2 is SMNVEV (reference sequence). The ends were cut back, 0 bases at V and 9 bases at J, with 15 bases in the middle. The CDR3 is 16 amino acids. The chain's CDR3 is CASSLSRGTGVSPLHF. DNA for the CDR3: TGTGCCAGCAGTTTATCCCGAGGTACTGGCGTTTCACCCCTCCACTTT.

The chain combines TRBV7-2 with TRBJ2-1; the D is unclear. Looked up from germline, CDR1 is SGHTA and CDR2 is FQGNSA. Trimming took off 1 base at V and 15 bases at J, with 13 bases between the two ends. This CDR3 comprises 12 residues. DNA of the CDR3: TGTGCCAGCAGCTTAGTTACCCCTACCCCGTTCTTC. Protein: CASSLVTPTPFF.

The chain has TRBV7-9 and TRBJ1-2; D ambiguous. Germline V gives CDR1 SEHNR, CDR2 FQNEAQ (reference sequence). Trimming shortened V by 7 bases and J by 0 bases, and 21 bases separated the two germline ends. The CDR3 covers 17 residues. The CDR3 nucleotides read TGTGCCAGCACCCTTGCCGCTTCGGGGAAGTCTAACTATGGCTACACCTTC. As protein: CASTLAASGKSNYGYTF.

In regard to this clone: This sample includes further DNA sequences coding for the same CDR3. The V gene is TRBV18, the J gene TRBJ1-1; tentative D call: TRBD1 (5 bases). The V end was cut by 4 bases, the J end by 3 bases, with 12 bases between. The CDR3 is 14 residues long. Germline assignment: CDR1 KGHSH and CDR2 LQKENI. The CDR3 loop is CASSLRRGDTEAFF. For the CDR3, the DNA is TGTGCCAGCTCACTGAGAAGGGGCGACACTGAAGCTTTCTTT.

The chain joins TRBV9 to TRBJ2-1; D possibly matches TRBD1 or TRBD2 (6 bases each). This CDR3 contains 14 residues. With 0 bases removed from V and 7 bases from J, the gap between germline ends came to 11 bases. Germline V gene sequence: CDR1 SGDLS, CDR2 YYNGEE. CDR3 nucleotides: TGTGCCAGCAGCGTAGGTCTAGGGGGGAATGAGCAGTTCTTC. Its protein product is CASSVGLGGNEQFF.

CDR3: CASSDPSGMYEQYF. The CDR3 bases are TGTGCCAGCAGTGATCCTAGCGGTATGTACGAGCAGTACTTC. The V call is TRBV25-1, the J call TRBJ2-7, with TRBD2 matching 7 bases. Germline assignment: CDR1 MGHDK and CDR2 SYGVNS. J gave up 4 bases and V 3 bases, and 6 bases lay outside the gene matches. CDR3 length: 14 amino acids.

This chain joins TRBV5-1 and TRBJ2-7, with 8 bases matching TRBD1. The CDR3 is made up of 16 amino acids. Germline-derived CDR1 and CDR2 are SGHRS and YFSETQ. The trim removed 4 bases at V and 0 bases at J, leaving 9 bases unmatched. The CDR3 nucleotides are TGCGCCAGCAGCCTCCTAGGGACAGGTAGCTCCTACGAGCAGTACTTC. Translating it yields CASSLLGTGSSYEQYF.

V is TRBV5-1 and J is TRBJ1-1; TRBD1 agrees at 9 bases. The CDR3 is 16 residues long. CDR1 is SGHRS, CDR2 YFSETQ, per germline. V dropped 3 bases and J dropped 0; count of bases not matched to a gene: 6. CDR3 in amino acids: CASSWLGTGLNTEAFF. The CDR3 coding sequence is TGCGCCAGCAGCTGGCTGGGGACAGGGCTGAACACTGAAGCTTTCTTT.

This chain uses TRBV2 with TRBJ2-5; 7 positions match TRBD2. Per germline, CDR1 SNHLY and CDR2 FYNNEI. The length of the CDR3 is 16 residues. Trimming at V came to 10 bases and at J to 5 bases, leaving 19 bases not matched to a gene. DNA of the CDR3: TGTGCCACCTCCCTCCGGGCTAGCGGTGGGTGGGAGACCCAGTACTTC. Translated, it gives CATSLRASGGWETQYF. The complete variable domain, with remaining parts taken from reference TRBV2 and TRBJ2-5, reads EPEVTQTPSHQVTQMGQEVILRCVPISNHLYFYWYRQILGQKVEFLVSFYNNEISEKSEIFDDQFSVERPDGSNFTLKIRSTKLEDSAMYFCATSLRASGGWETQYFGPGTRLLVL.

This sequence joins TRBV7-8 and TRBJ1-5; the match to TRBD1 covers 11 bases. Germline values: CDR1 SGHVS, CDR2 FQNEAQ. Germline trimming cut 2 bases from V and 3 bases from J; bases unmatched to any gene: 3. The CDR3 length is 16 residues. Here the CDR3 DNA reads TGTGCCAGCAGCTTAAGGGACAGGGGGTTCAATCAGCCCCAGCATTTT. Translation gives CASSLRDRGFNQPQHF.

Only one count was recorded for this clone. V usage is TRBV29-1 and J usage is TRBJ1-5, with 9 bases identical to TRBD1. In germline, CDR1 is SQVTM, CDR2 ANQGSEA. The CDR3 has 14 amino acids. The junction had 7 bases not matched to a gene; V was cut back by 5 bases and J by 5 bases. CDR3 protein: CSVRGDRDYQPQHF. The CDR3 nucleotides read TGCAGCGTTCGGGGGGACAGGGACTATCAGCCCCAGCATTTT. The full variable domain, in which reference TRBV29-1 and TRBJ1-5 provide the parts outside the CDR3, is SAVISQKPSRDICQRGTSLTIQCQVDSQVTMMFWYRQQPGQSLTLIATANQGSEATYESGFVIDKFPISRPNLTFSTLTVSNMSPEDSSIYLCSVRGDRDYQPQHFGDGTRLSIL.

This chain connects TRBV6-7 to TRBJ1-4; no reliable D call. TRBV6-7 carries the ORF label, with uncertain function. This CDR3 spans 16 amino acids. V shed 4 bases and J shed 0 bases, with 12 bases lying between them. CDR3: CASSSPFSATNEKLFF. The DNA for the CDR3 is TGTGCCAGCAGTTCTCCTTTTTCTGCAACTAATGAAAAACTGTTTTTT.

The V gene is TRBV5-1, the J gene TRBJ2-7; D uncertain. CDR3 length: 15 amino acids. V was pared by 4 bases and J by 4 bases, with 18 bases between. Per the germline V gene, CDR1 is SGHRS and CDR2 is YFSETQ. CDR3: CASSINNLDGYEQYF. The CDR3, as DNA: TGCGCCAGCAGCATCAACAATCTCGACGGGTACGAGCAGTACTTC.

This chain links TRBV28 with TRBJ1-1; the D gene is possibly TRBD1 (6 bases). Per the germline V gene, CDR1 is MDHEN and CDR2 is SYDVKM. CDR3 length equals 14 residues. Trimming stripped 6 bases from V and 0 bases from J, with 11 bases between. The CDR3 DNA sequence: TGTGCCAGCAGATACGGACAGTTGAACACTGAAGCTTTCTTT. Translation: CASRYGQLNTEAFF.

The rearrangement joins TRBV5-1 to TRBJ2-1; D may be TRBD1 (6 bases). Trimming left V 2 bases short and J 10 bases short, with 16 bases between. The germline gives CDR1 SGHRS, CDR2 YFSETQ. This CDR3 has 14 amino acids. The CDR3 DNA follows: TGCGCCAGCAGCTTAGGGGCCCCCGGGACAGAGCAGTTCTTC. The encoded protein is CASSLGAPGTEQFF.

This rearrangement joins TRBV7-2 to TRBJ2-1; 8 bases fit TRBD1. CDR3 length: 16 residues. The germline V gene has CDR1 SGHTA and CDR2 FQGNSA. The V segment lost 1 base and the J segment 6 bases; nucleotides outside the gene matches: 8. The CDR3 DNA reads as TGTGCCAGCAGCTTAGAGGGGGCAGGGGGCCCCAATGAGCAGTTCTTC. This gives the protein CASSLEGAGGPNEQFF.

This chain connects TRBV6-6 to TRBJ2-7; no clear D. V was clipped by 5 bases and J by 2 bases, with 10 bases between them. The CDR3 consists of 13 residues. The germline gives CDR1 MNHNY, CDR2 SVGAGI (reference sequence). This CDR3 reads CASSRPIPYEQYF. The CDR3 region has the DNA TGTGCCAGCAGTCGCCCCATCCCCTACGAGCAGTACTTC.

In DNA, the CDR3 is TGCGCCAGCAGTACCCCGGGACTAGGAGTCCATGAGCAGTTCTTC. Translation gives CASSTPGLGVHEQFF. The rearrangement joins TRBV5-1 to TRBJ2-1; TRBD2 aligns across 8 bases. The V gene end was trimmed by 5 bases and the J gene end by 8 bases; junction bases not matched to a gene: 12. Per the germline V gene, CDR1 is SGHRS and CDR2 is YFSETQ. The CDR3 runs 15 residues.

The chain employs TRBV6-1 and TRBJ1-5; tentative D call: TRBD1 (6 bases). V was clipped by 8 bases and J by 7 bases, with 21 bases between them. Germline-derived CDR1 and CDR2 are MNHNS and SASEGT. The CDR3 is 15 amino acids. CDR3 protein: CASGRGGAQEQPQHF. CDR3 nucleotides: TGTGCCAGCGGACGAGGGGGGGCGCAGGAACAGCCCCAGCATTTT.

The chain carries TRBV9 and TRBJ2-3; the match to TRBD1 covers 9 bases. CDR3 size: 16 residues. V shed 3 bases, J shed 2 bases, and the junction held 7 bases outside the gene matches. Germline V gives CDR1 SGDLS, CDR2 YYNGEE. The CDR3 protein is CASSAGQGLNTDTQYF. The CDR3 bases are TGTGCCAGCAGCGCGGGACAGGGACTAAACACAGATACGCAGTATTTT.

The rearrangement uses TRBV7-2 and TRBJ2-7; D gene ambiguous. Trimming stripped 1 base from V and 6 bases from J, with 10 bases between. The CDR3 has 13 residues. Germline CDR1 and CDR2: SGHTA and FQGNSA. The CDR3 DNA is TGTGCCAGCAGCTTAGATGGGCCCCTCGAGCAGTACTTC. It codes for CASSLDGPLEQYF.

The chain joins TRBV28 to TRBJ2-7; a weak D match, TRBD2 (5 bases). V lost 5 bases, J lost 7 bases, and 18 bases lay in between. Germline CDR1 reads MDHEN; CDR2 reads SYDVKM. The CDR3 spans 14 residues. The CDR3 here is CASSDLGNFMEQYF. The CDR3 coding sequence is TGTGCCAGCAGTGACCTCGGGAATTTCATGGAGCAGTACTTC.

The chain employs TRBV28 and TRBJ1-4, with no clear D. Per germline, CDR1 MDHEN and CDR2 SYDVKM. CDR3 size: 14 residues. V lost 5 bases and J lost 3, with 10 bases in between. CDR3 nucleotides: TGTGCCAGCAGTCTTGGGTTTGCTAATGAAAAACTGTTTTTT. Translation: CASSLGFANEKLFF.

The rearrangement joins TRBV28 to TRBJ2-3, with 11 bases identical to TRBD2. This CDR3 is built from 15 residues. V shed 7 bases and J 7 bases; nucleotides not matched to a gene: 10. Looked up from germline, CDR1 is MDHEN and CDR2 is SYDVKM. The CDR3 DNA sequence: TGTGCCAGCACCCTTATAGCGGGAGGGTCATATACGCAGTATTTT. Translating it yields CASTLIAGGSYTQYF. The variable domain in full, completed from reference TRBV28 and TRBJ2-3, reads DVKVTQSSRYLVKRTGEKVFLECVQDMDHENMFWYRQDPGLGLRLIYFSYDVKMKEKGDIPEGYSVSREKKERFSLILESASTNQTSMYLCASTLIAGGSYTQYFGPGTRLTVL.

This sequence joins TRBV5-4 and TRBJ2-3; D gene ambiguous. The CDR3 extends over 14 amino acids. Germline V gives CDR1 SGHNT, CDR2 YYREEE (reference sequence). Trimming left V 1 base short and J 2 bases short, with 8 bases between. CDR3: CASSLLTNTDTQYF. CDR3 sequence (DNA): TGTGCCAGCAGCTTGCTCACGAACACAGATACGCAGTATTTT.

Comments on this clone: The sample has other DNA sequences that encode this CDR3 too. The CDR3 DNA is TGCGCCAGCAGTCGGGACAACACCGGGGAGCTGTTTTTT. It codes for CASSRDNTGELFF. The J gene is TRBJ2-2, the V gene TRBV5-1; D is perhaps TRBD1 or TRBD2 (5 bases each). Germline V lookup: CDR1 SGHRS, CDR2 YFSETQ. The ends were cut back, 5 bases at V and 2 bases at J, with 7 bases in the middle. CDR3 length: 13 amino acids.

The rearrangement joins TRBV7-2 to TRBJ1-1, with D perhaps matching TRBD1 (6 bases). Per the germline V gene, CDR1 is SGHTA and CDR2 is FQGNSA. The V gene lost 2 bases and the J gene lost 1 base, with 11 bases spanning the gap. There are 15 residues in the CDR3. This CDR3 is CASSLLRGPNTEAFF. CDR3 nucleotide sequence: TGTGCCAGCAGCTTACTCAGGGGCCCGAACACTGAAGCTTTCTTT. The full variable domain, completed using reference TRBV7-2 and TRBJ1-1, is GAGVSQSPSNKVTEKGKDVELRCDPISGHTALYWYRQSLGQGLEFLIYFQGNSAPDKSGLPSDRFSAERTGGSVSTLTIQRTQQEDSAVYLCASSLLRGPNTEAFFGQGTRLTVV.

The rearrangement uses TRBV10-1 and TRBJ2-3, with D possibly TRBD2 on 5 matching bases. Germline CDR1 reads WNHNN; CDR2 reads SYGVQD (reference sequence). V was shortened by 6 bases and J by 4 bases, with 17 bases between the two germline ends. The CDR3 has 15 amino acids. The CDR3 reads CASSLSSGAPDTQYF. The CDR3 DNA sequence: TGCGCCAGCAGCCTCTCCAGCGGAGCGCCAGATACGCAGTATTTT.

This chain links TRBV5-1 with TRBJ2-3, with D possibly matching TRBD2 (5 bases). Trimming took 0 bases from V and 4 from J, leaving 15 bases between them. Germline CDR1 is SGHRS and CDR2 is YFSETQ. The CDR3 has 16 residues. CDR3 amino acids: CASSLGAGRPSDTQYF. CDR3 nucleotides: TGCGCCAGCAGCTTGGGTGCGGGCCGGCCGTCAGATACGCAGTATTTT.